The T cell receptor (beta chain) under discussion was sequenced for a study of lymphopenia after photon versus proton radiotherapy. Repertoires were generated with immunoSEQ multiplex PCR, while TCRdb's copy carries only in-frame clones and drops some. In the table there are around 70,000 clones, approximately 91% of which are singletons. With 2 bases clipped from V and 4 bases from J, the junction kept 11 bases outside the gene matches. The CDR3 loop spans 17 amino acids. From germline, CDR1 is SGHDN and CDR2 FVKESK. The chain combines TRBV14 with TRBJ2-1, with 7 bases that match TRBD1. The receptor was derived from a woman in her sixties or seventies with pancreatic cancer. Material: peripheral blood, obtained from a patient treated with photon-based radiotherapy. DNA of the CDR3: TGTGCCAGCAGCCAAAAACCCGGGACAGTGTCTTACAATGAGCAGTTCTTC. It is translated as CASSQKPGTVSYNEQFF.